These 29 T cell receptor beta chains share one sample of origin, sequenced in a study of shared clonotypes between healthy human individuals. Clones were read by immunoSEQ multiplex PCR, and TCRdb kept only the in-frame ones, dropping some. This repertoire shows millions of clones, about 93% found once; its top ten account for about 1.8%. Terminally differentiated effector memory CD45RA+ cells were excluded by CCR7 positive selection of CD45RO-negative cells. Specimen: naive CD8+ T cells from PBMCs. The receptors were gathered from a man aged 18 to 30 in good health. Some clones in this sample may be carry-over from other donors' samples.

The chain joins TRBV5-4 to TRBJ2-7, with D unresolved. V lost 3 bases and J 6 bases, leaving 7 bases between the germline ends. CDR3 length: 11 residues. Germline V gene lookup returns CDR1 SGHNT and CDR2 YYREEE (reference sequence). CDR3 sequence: CASSSESEQYF. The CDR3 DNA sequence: TGTGCCAGCAGCTCGGAGAGCGAGCAGTACTTC. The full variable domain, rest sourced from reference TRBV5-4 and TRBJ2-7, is ETGVTQSPTHLIKTRGQQVTLRCSSQSGHNTVSWYQQALGQGPQFIFQYYREEENGRGNFPPRFSGLQFPNYSSELNVNALELDDSALYLCASSSESEQYFGPGTRLTVT.

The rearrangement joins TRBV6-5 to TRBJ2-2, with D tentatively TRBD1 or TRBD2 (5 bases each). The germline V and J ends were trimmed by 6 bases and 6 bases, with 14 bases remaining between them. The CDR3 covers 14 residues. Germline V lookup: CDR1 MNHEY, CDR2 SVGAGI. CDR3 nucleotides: TGTGCCAGCAGCCCCTACCTGGGGGCCGGGGAGCTGTTTTTT. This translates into CASSPYLGAGELFF.

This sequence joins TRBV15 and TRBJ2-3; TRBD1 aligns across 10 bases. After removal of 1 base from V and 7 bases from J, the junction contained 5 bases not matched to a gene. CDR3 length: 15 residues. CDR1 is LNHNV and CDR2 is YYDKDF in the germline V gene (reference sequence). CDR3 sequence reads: CATSRVGQGEYTQYF. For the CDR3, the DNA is TGTGCCACCAGCAGAGTTGGACAGGGGGAATATACGCAGTATTTT.

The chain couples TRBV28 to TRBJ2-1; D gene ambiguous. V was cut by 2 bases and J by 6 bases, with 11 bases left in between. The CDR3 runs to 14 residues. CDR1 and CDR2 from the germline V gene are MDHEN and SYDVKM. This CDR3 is CASSLRARPNEQFF. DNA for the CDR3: TGTGCCAGCAGTTTACGGGCCCGCCCCAATGAGCAGTTCTTC.

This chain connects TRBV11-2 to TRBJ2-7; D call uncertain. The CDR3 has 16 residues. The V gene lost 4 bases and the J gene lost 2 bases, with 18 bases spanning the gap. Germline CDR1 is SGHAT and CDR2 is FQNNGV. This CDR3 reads CASSSRDPEFPYEQYF. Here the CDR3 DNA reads TGTGCCAGCAGCTCCCGCGACCCGGAGTTCCCCTACGAGCAGTACTTC.

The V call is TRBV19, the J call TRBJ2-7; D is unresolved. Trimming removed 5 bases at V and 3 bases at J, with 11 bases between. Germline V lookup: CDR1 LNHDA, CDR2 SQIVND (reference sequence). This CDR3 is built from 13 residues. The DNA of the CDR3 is TGTGCCAGTAGTTCGTCGGCGGACTACGAGCAGTACTTC. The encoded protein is CASSSSADYEQYF.

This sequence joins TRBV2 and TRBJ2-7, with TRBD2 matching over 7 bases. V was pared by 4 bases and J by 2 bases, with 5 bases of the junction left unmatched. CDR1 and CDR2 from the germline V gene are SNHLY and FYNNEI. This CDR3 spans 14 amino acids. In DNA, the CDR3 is TGTGCCAGCAGTGGACAGCGGGACCCCTACGAGCAGTACTTC. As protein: CASSGQRDPYEQYF.

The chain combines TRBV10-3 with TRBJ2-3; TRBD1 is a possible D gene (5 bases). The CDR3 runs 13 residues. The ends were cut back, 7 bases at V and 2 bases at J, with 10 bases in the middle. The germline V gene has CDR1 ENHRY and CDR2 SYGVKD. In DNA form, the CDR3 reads TGTGCCATCACCCCGGACAACACAGATACGCAGTATTTT. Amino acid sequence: CAITPDNTDTQYF.

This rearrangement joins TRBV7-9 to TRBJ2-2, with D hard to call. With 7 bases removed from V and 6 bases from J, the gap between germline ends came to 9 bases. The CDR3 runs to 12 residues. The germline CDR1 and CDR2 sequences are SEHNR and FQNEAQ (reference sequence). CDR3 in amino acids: CASTNKAGELFF. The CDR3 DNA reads TGTGCCAGCACCAATAAAGCCGGGGAGCTGTTTTTT.

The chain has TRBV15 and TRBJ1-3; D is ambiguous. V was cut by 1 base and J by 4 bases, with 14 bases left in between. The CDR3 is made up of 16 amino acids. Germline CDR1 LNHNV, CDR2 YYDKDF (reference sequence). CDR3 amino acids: CATSRGRDSGGNTIYF. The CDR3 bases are TGTGCCACCAGCAGAGGTCGCGATTCGGGGGGAAACACCATATATTTT. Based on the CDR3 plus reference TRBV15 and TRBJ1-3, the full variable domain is DAMVIQNPRYQVTQFGKPVTLSCSQTLNHNVMYWYQQKSSQAPKLLFHYYDKDFNNEADTPDNFQSRRPNTSFCFLDIRSPGLGDTAMYLCATSRGRDSGGNTIYFGEGSWLTVV.

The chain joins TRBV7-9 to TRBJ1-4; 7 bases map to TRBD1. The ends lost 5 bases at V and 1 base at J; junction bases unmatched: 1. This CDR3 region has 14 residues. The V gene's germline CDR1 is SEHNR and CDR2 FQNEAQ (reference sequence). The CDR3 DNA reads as TGTGCCAGCAGCGCAGGGGGAACTAATGAAAAACTGTTTTTT. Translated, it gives CASSAGGTNEKLFF. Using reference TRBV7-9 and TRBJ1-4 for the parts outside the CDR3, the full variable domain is DTGVSQNPRHKITKRGQNVTFRCDPISEHNRLYWYRQTLGQGPEFLTYFQNEAQLEKSRLLSDRFSAERPKGSFSTLEIQRTEQGDSAMYLCASSAGGTNEKLFFGSGTQLSVL.

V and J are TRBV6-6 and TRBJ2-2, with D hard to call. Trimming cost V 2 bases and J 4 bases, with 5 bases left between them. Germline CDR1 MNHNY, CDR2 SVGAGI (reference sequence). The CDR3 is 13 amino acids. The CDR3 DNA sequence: TGTGCCAGCAGTTACAACCCCACCGGGGAGCTGTTTTTT. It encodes CASSYNPTGELFF.

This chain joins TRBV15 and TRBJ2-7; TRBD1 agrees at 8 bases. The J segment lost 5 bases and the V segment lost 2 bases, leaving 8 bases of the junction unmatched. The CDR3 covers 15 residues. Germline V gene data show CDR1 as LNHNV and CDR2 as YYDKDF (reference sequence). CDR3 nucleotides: TGTGCCACCAGCAGATCTCGGACAGGGATCGACGAGCAGTACTTC. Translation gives CATSRSRTGIDEQYF.

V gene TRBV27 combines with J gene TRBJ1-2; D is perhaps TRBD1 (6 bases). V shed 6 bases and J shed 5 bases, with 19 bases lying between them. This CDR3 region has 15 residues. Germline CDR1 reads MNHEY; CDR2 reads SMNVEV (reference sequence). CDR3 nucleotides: TGTGCCAGCAGCCCGTTTGGGGGGGCGAGGTATGGCTACACCTTC. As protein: CASSPFGGARYGYTF.

This CDR3 reads CASSPRGQDQNEQYF. In nucleotides, the CDR3 is TGTGCCAGCAGCCCGAGGGGGCAGGACCAAAACGAGCAGTACTTC. The chain carries TRBV11-2 and TRBJ2-7, with TRBD1 matching 7 bases. The length of the CDR3 is 15 residues. Unmatched junction bases numbered 12, after V lost 5 bases and J lost 5 bases. From germline, CDR1 is SGHAT and CDR2 FQNNGV.

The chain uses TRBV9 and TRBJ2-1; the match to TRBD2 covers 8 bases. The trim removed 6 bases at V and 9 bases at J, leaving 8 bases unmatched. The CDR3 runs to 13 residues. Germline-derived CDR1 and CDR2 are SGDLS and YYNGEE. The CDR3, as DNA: TGTGCCAGCACCCGTAGCGGGGATATTGAGCAGTTCTTC. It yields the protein CASTRSGDIEQFF. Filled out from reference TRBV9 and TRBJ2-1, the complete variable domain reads DSGVTQTPKHLITATGQRVTLRCSPRSGDLSVYWYQQSLDQGLQFLIQYYNGEERAKGNILERFSAQQFPDLHSELNLSSLELGDSALYFCASTRSGDIEQFFGPGTRLTVL.

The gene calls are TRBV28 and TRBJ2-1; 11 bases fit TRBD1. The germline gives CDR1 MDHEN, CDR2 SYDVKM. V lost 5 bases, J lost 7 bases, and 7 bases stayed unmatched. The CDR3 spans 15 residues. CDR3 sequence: CASSQTGTGGNEQFF. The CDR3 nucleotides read TGTGCCAGCAGTCAGACCGGGACAGGGGGGAATGAGCAGTTCTTC.

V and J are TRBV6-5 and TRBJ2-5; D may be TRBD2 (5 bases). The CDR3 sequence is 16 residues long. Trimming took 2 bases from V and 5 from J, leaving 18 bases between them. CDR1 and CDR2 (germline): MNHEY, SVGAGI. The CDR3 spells CASSYDGGTAIETQYF. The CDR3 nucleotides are TGTGCCAGCAGTTACGATGGAGGCACAGCCATCGAGACCCAGTACTTC.

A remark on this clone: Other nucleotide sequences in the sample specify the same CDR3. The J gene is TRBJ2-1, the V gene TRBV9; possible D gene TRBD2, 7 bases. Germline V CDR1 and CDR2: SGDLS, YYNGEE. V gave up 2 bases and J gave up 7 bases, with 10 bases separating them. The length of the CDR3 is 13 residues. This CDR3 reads CASSVGGRNEQFF. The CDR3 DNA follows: TGTGCCAGCAGCGTCGGGGGGCGAAATGAGCAGTTCTTC. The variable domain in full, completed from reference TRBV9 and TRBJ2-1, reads DSGVTQTPKHLITATGQRVTLRCSPRSGDLSVYWYQQSLDQGLQFLIQYYNGEERAKGNILERFSAQQFPDLHSELNLSSLELGDSALYFCASSVGGRNEQFFGPGTRLTVL.

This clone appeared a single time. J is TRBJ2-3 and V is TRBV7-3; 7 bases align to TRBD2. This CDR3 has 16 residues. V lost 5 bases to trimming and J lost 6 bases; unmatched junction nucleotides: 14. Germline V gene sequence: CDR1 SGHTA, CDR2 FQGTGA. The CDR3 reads CASSPVGGGSFDTQYF. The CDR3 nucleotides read TGTGCCAGCAGCCCCGTTGGGGGGGGTTCGTTCGATACGCAGTATTTT.

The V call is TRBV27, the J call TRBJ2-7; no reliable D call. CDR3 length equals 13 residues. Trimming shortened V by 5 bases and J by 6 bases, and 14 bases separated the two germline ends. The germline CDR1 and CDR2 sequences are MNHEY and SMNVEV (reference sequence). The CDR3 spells CASSPQDLLEQYF. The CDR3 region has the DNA TGTGCCAGCAGTCCTCAGGACCTCCTCGAGCAGTACTTC.

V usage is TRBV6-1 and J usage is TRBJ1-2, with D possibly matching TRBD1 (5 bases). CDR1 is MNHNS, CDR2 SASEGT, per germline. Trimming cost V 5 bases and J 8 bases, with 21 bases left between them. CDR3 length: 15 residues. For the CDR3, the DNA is TGTGCCAGCAGTCCCCGAAGCCCCACGGGGGACGGCTACACCTTC. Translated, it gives CASSPRSPTGDGYTF.

The CDR3 loop is CASSVGGRPWGYTF. The CDR3 DNA reads TGTGCCAGCAGCGTAGGGGGGCGTCCTTGGGGCTACACCTTC. The genes are TRBV9 and TRBJ1-2, with a tentative D call TRBD1 (6 bases). There are 14 residues in the CDR3. From germline, CDR1 is SGDLS and CDR2 YYNGEE. With 0 bases removed from V and 8 bases from J, the gap between germline ends came to 14 bases. Based on the CDR3 plus reference TRBV9 and TRBJ1-2, the full variable domain is DSGVTQTPKHLITATGQRVTLRCSPRSGDLSVYWYQQSLDQGLQFLIQYYNGEERAKGNILERFSAQQFPDLHSELNLSSLELGDSALYFCASSVGGRPWGYTFGSGTRLTVV.

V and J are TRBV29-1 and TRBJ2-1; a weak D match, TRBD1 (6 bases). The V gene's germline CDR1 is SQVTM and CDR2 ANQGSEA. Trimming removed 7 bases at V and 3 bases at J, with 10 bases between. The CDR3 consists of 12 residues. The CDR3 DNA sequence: TGCAGCGGGTTACAGGGCTACAATGAGCAGTTCTTC. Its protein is CSGLQGYNEQFF.

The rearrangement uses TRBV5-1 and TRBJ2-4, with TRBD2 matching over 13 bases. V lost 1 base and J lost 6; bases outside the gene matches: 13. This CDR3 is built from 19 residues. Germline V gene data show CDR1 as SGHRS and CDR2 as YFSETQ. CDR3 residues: CASSLRGTSGIGGGNIQYF. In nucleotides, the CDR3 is TGCGCCAGCAGCTTGAGAGGGACTAGCGGGATCGGCGGAGGAAACATTCAGTACTTC.

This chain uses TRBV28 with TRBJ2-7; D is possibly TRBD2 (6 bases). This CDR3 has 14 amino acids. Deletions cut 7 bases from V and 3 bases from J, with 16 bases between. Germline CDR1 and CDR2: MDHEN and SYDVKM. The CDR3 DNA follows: TGTGCCAGCACCCTGGGGGGAAGGAACTACGAGCAGTACTTC. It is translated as CASTLGGRNYEQYF.

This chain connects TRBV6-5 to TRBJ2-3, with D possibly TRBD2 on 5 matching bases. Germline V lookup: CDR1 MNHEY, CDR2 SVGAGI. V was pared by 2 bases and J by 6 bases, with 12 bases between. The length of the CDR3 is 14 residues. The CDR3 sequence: CASSYGPPGDTQYF. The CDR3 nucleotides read TGTGCCAGCAGTTACGGGCCCCCGGGGGATACGCAGTATTTT.

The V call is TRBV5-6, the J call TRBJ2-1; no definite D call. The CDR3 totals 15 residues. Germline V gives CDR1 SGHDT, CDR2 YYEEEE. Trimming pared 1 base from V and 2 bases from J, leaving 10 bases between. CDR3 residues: CASSLLMRPYNEQFF. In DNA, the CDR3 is TGTGCCAGCAGCTTGCTGATGCGACCCTACAATGAGCAGTTCTTC.

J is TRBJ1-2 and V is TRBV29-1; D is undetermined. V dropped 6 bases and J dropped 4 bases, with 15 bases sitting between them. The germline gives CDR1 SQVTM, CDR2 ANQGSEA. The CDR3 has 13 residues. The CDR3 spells CSVPPSLAYGYTF. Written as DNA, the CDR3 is TGCAGCGTCCCTCCCAGCCTAGCCTATGGCTACACCTTC.